This T cell receptor beta chain was sequenced for a study of blood T cell repertoires in COVID-19. CDR3 length equals 15 residues. With 2 bases removed from V and 4 bases from J, the gap between germline ends came to 13 bases. In germline, CDR1 is SGDLS, CDR2 YYNGEE. Some clones are missing from TCRdb's copy, which holds only in-frame ones; the method was immunoSEQ multiplex PCR. The sample lists over 100,000 clones; approximately 90% were seen once. The clonotype comes from a man aged 55 to 70 with COVID-19, enrolled during active disease. This chain links TRBV9 with TRBJ1-5; the D gene is possibly TRBD1 (5 bases). Material for sequencing was peripheral blood. The CDR3 DNA sequence: TGTGCCAGCAGCGTGGGGTTGACAGATAATCAGCCCCAGCATTTT. Its protein is CASSVGLTDNQPQHF. The whole variable domain, remainder taken from reference TRBV9 and TRBJ1-5, is DSGVTQTPKHLITATGQRVTLRCSPRSGDLSVYWYQQSLDQGLQFLIQYYNGEERAKGNILERFSAQQFPDLHSELNLSSLELGDSALYFCASSVGLTDNQPQHFGDGTRLSIL.